The 9 T cell receptor beta chains presented below share a single source sample, sequenced in a study of blood T cell repertoires in COVID-19. Profiled with immunoSEQ multiplex PCR; TCRdb holds only in-frame clones, not every one. The data show about 200,000 clones, with about three quarters seen just once and more than 7% held by the top ten. Specimen: peripheral blood. Every receptor here comes from a woman aged 70 to 79 with acute or convalescent COVID-19.

V and J are TRBV10-3 and TRBJ1-5; 8 nucleotides line up with TRBD1. The CDR3 is 15 amino acids. The germline V gene has CDR1 ENHRY and CDR2 SYGVKD. The trim removed 11 bases at V and 4 bases at J, leaving 13 bases unmatched. The CDR3 reads CAASAGQGGNQPQHF. CDR3 DNA sequence: TGTGCCGCAAGCGCCGGACAGGGCGGAAATCAGCCCCAGCATTTT.

The chain uses TRBV18 and TRBJ2-7, with 10 bases lining up with TRBD1. The V gene's germline CDR1 is KGHSH and CDR2 LQKENI. The CDR3 length is 14 residues. J was trimmed by 5 bases and V by 3 bases; bases with no gene match: 4. The CDR3 protein is CASSPGTGDHEQYF. For the CDR3, the DNA is TGTGCCAGCTCACCCGGGACAGGGGATCACGAGCAGTACTTC. Supplemented by reference TRBV18 and TRBJ2-7, the full variable domain reads NAGVMQNPRHLVRRRGQEARLRCSPMKGHSHVYWYRQLPEEGLKFMVYLQKENIIDESGMPKERFSAEFPKEGPSILRIQQVVRGDSAAYFCASSPGTGDHEQYFGPGTRLTVT.

The chain combines TRBV6-2 or TRBV6-3 with TRBJ2-7; the D is unclear. Deletions cut 2 bases from V and 5 bases from J, with 10 bases between. Germline V gives CDR1 MNHEY, CDR2 SVGEGT. The CDR3 loop spans 13 amino acids. The CDR3 loop is CASSYRVLNEQYV. The CDR3 nucleotides read TGTGCCAGCAGTTACAGAGTGCTTAACGAGCAGTACGTC.

V gene TRBV6-4 combines with J gene TRBJ1-1; TRBD1 aligns across 10 bases. From germline, CDR1 is MRHNA and CDR2 SNTAGT. Trimming at V came to 2 bases and at J to 2 bases, leaving 2 bases not matched to a gene. The CDR3 is 15 amino acids. The CDR3 coding sequence is TGTGCCAGCAGTGACCAGACAGGGGGCAACACTGAAGCTTTCTTT. This sequence encodes CASSDQTGGNTEAFF.

This chain uses TRBV9 with TRBJ2-5, with a weak D call TRBD1 (5 bases). This CDR3 spans 17 amino acids. V gave up 4 bases and J gave up 4 bases, with 23 bases separating them. Germline loops: CDR1 SGDLS, CDR2 YYNGEE. The CDR3 coding sequence is TGTGCCAGCAGCCAGCGAACCGGGCAGGGTGGTACAGAGACCCAGTACTTC. Protein sequence: CASSQRTGQGGTETQYF.

J is TRBJ2-2 and V is TRBV5-6; unclear D gene. Germline V gives CDR1 SGHDT, CDR2 YYEEEE. Trimming left V 2 bases short and J 1 base short, with 6 bases between. The CDR3 is 14 amino acids. The CDR3 here is CASSFSGNTGELFF. The CDR3 DNA reads as TGTGCCAGCAGCTTTTCGGGGAACACCGGGGAGCTGTTTTTT. Complete variable domain (other parts from reference TRBV5-6 and TRBJ2-2): DAGVTQSPTHLIKTRGQQVTLRCSPKSGHDTVSWYQQALGQGPQFIFQYYEEEERQRGNFPDRFSGHQFPNYSSELNVNALLLGDSALYLCASSFSGNTGELFFGEGSRLTVL.

This clone was detected once. V is TRBV5-1 and J is TRBJ1-1, with TRBD1 identical over 9 bases. Germline assignment: CDR1 SGHRS and CDR2 YFSETQ. V gave up 0 bases and J gave up 3 bases; unmatched junction bases: 0. The CDR3 has 14 amino acids. CDR3 in DNA: TGCGCCAGCAGCTTGGGGACAGGGGACACTGAAGCTTTCTTT. Its protein is CASSLGTGDTEAFF.

The chain recombines TRBV10-3 with TRBJ2-2, with D perhaps matching TRBD1 (6 bases). Deletions cut 5 bases from V and 4 bases from J, with 8 bases between. The CDR3 totals 13 residues. Germline V gives CDR1 ENHRY, CDR2 SYGVKD. This chain's CDR3 is CAISTTGTGELFF. DNA of the CDR3: TGTGCCATCAGTACGACAGGCACCGGGGAGCTGTTTTTT.

This chain links TRBV4-3 with TRBJ2-6, with TRBD2 as a possible D gene (5 bases). From germline, CDR1 is LGHNA and CDR2 YSLEER. V lost 0 bases to trimming and J lost 1 base, with 13 bases between them. This CDR3 comprises 18 residues. The CDR3 is CASSQDWRTGSGANVLTF. In DNA, the CDR3 is TGCGCCAGCAGCCAAGATTGGAGGACGGGTTCTGGGGCCAACGTCCTGACTTTC.